This passage covers 32 T cell receptor beta chains from one sample sequenced in a study of T-cell reconstitution after alpha-beta-depleted transplantation in children. This sample's TCRbeta library carried unique molecular identifier barcodes. Via MiXCR, TCRdb re-called the PCR reads, giving one row per CDR3 protein. The data show about 400,000 distinct CDR3 sequences, 15% to 20% seen once. Here the sequenced sample was PBMCs, mostly from graft donor cells, taken 360 days after TCRalphabeta/CD19-depleted stem cell transplant. The receptors here all came from a boy in the first two years of life who had a stem cell transplant for Wiskott-Aldrich syndrome, so the T cells may come from the graft donor.

This clonotype was recorded many times. V gene TRBV29-1 combines with J gene TRBJ2-3, with a possible D match to TRBD2 (5 bases). CDR1 SQVTM and CDR2 ANQGSEA come from the germline V gene. The CDR3 has 12 amino acids. CDR3 sequence: CTARGSTDTQYF. The CDR3 DNA sequence: TGCACCGCCCGGGGATCCACAGATACGCAGTATTTT.

The V and J genes are TRBV28 and TRBJ2-1, with 10 nucleotides matching TRBD1. CDR3 size: 14 residues. Per germline, CDR1 MDHEN and CDR2 SYDVKM. J lost 4 bases, V lost 7 bases, and 4 bases had no gene match. CDR3 in DNA: TGTGCCAGCACGGGACAGGGGCAATACAATGAGCAGTTCTTC. It yields the protein CASTGQGQYNEQFF.

This chain joins TRBV20-1 and TRBJ2-3, with 16 positions matching TRBD2. Per germline, CDR1 DFQATT and CDR2 SNEGSKA (reference sequence). This CDR3 contains 17 residues. V lost 6 bases and J lost 6; bases outside the gene matches: 12. The CDR3 here is CSAPGLAGGRSRDTQYF. CDR3 DNA sequence: TGCAGTGCCCCGGGACTAGCGGGAGGGCGGAGCAGGGATACGCAGTATTTT.

The rearrangement links TRBV5-1 to TRBJ2-7; 9 bases match TRBD1. This CDR3 is 15 amino acids long. CDR1 is SGHRS and CDR2 is YFSETQ in the germline V gene. The trim removed 0 bases at V and 1 base at J, leaving 2 bases unmatched. The CDR3 reads CASSLDRGRSYEQYF. CDR3 DNA: TGCGCCAGCAGCTTGGACAGGGGGCGATCCTACGAGCAGTACTTC.

In its sample, this clonotype was seen a few times. The chain links TRBV6-2 or TRBV6-3 to TRBJ2-2; tentatively, D is TRBD2 (6 bases). V shed 6 bases and J shed 8 bases, with 16 bases lying between them. This CDR3 contains 14 residues. The germline gives CDR1 MNHEY, CDR2 SVGEGT. The CDR3 DNA reads TGTGCCAGCAGCCCCCTCCGGGCGGGAGGGGAGCTGTTTTTT. Its protein is CASSPLRAGGELFF.

Ten or more counts support this clonotype. The V call is TRBV4-3, the J call TRBJ2-7; D possibly corresponds to TRBD1 (6 bases). This CDR3 region has 14 residues. Per the germline V gene, CDR1 is LGHNA and CDR2 is YSLEER. Trimming shortened V by 4 bases and J by 2 bases, and 12 bases separated the two germline ends. The CDR3 DNA is TGCGCCAGCAGCCGGAAGAGGGGGACCTACGAGCAGTACTTC. Translated: CASSRKRGTYEQYF.

This clonotype has just a few counts. The V gene is TRBV7-9, the J gene TRBJ1-3; 9 nucleotides agree with TRBD1. There are 19 residues in the CDR3. With 4 bases clipped from V and 0 bases from J, the junction kept 13 bases outside the gene matches. Germline lookup yields CDR1 SEHNR and CDR2 FQNEAQ (reference sequence). The CDR3 reads CASSSLGGTGPTSGNTIYF. Here the CDR3 DNA reads TGTGCCAGCAGCTCCCTAGGTGGGACAGGGCCTACCTCTGGAAACACCATATATTTT.

This rearrangement joins TRBV28 to TRBJ2-6, with no clear D. The CDR3 loop spans 13 amino acids. Trimming pared 10 bases from V and 1 base from J, leaving 8 bases between. Germline CDR1 and CDR2: MDHEN and SYDVKM. This CDR3 is CAIEESGANVLTF. Written as DNA, the CDR3 is TGTGCCATTGAGGAGTCTGGGGCCAACGTCCTGACTTTC.

This clonotype occurred once. The J gene is TRBJ2-5, the V gene TRBV29-1; a weak D match, TRBD1 (5 bases). Trimming stripped 0 bases from V and 1 base from J, with 9 bases between. In germline, CDR1 is SQVTM, CDR2 ANQGSEA. This CDR3 is 14 amino acids long. CDR3 sequence reads: CSVEDHRRQETQYF. CDR3 in DNA: TGCAGCGTTGAAGATCACAGGCGCCAAGAGACCCAGTACTTC.

V is TRBV12-3 or TRBV12-4 and J is TRBJ2-7; 9 bases agree with TRBD2. The CDR3 loop spans 16 amino acids. Trimming removed 5 bases from V and 1 base from J; junction bases left unmatched: 9. CDR3 nucleotide sequence: TGTGCCAGCAGTCCCATAGCGGGAGTGAGTTCCTACGAGCAGTACTTC. Its translation is CASSPIAGVSSYEQYF.

This clonotype occurred many times. The chain employs TRBV5-5 and TRBJ2-5; D is undetermined. Germline V CDR1 and CDR2: SGHKS, YYEKEE (reference sequence). The CDR3 extends over 16 amino acids. The V end lost 2 bases, the J end lost 4 bases, and 18 bases lay between the germline ends. CDR3 amino acids: CASSFDFSVIGETQYF. The DNA of the CDR3 is TGTGCCAGCAGCTTTGACTTTTCTGTTATAGGAGAGACCCAGTACTTC.

This clonotype was recorded a few times. The chain recombines TRBV15 with TRBJ2-2; D perhaps matches TRBD2 (5 bases). From germline, CDR1 is LNHNV and CDR2 YYDKDF (reference sequence). V gave up 5 bases and J gave up 1 base, with 11 bases separating them. CDR3 length: 15 amino acids. The CDR3 bases are TGTGCCACCAGCCGCCAAGGGAGGAACACCGGGGAGCTGTTTTTT. It codes for CATSRQGRNTGELFF. The whole variable domain, filled in from reference TRBV15 and TRBJ2-2, reads DAMVIQNPRYQVTQFGKPVTLSCSQTLNHNVMYWYQQKSSQAPKLLFHYYDKDFNNEADTPDNFQSRRPNTSFCFLDIRSPGLGDTAMYLCATSRQGRNTGELFFGEGSRLTVL.

This clonotype was observed a handful of times. This sequence joins TRBV29-1 and TRBJ2-2; tentatively, D is TRBD1 (6 bases). Germline CDR1 and CDR2: SQVTM and ANQGSEA. The CDR3 consists of 14 residues. V lost 4 bases and J 3 bases, leaving 12 bases between the germline ends. The CDR3 coding sequence is TGCAGCGTTGTTGGGGGCAGGGACACCGGGGAGCTGTTTTTT. It encodes CSVVGGRDTGELFF.

V is TRBV24-1 and J is TRBJ2-1; either TRBD1 or TRBD2 may fit D (5 bases each). The germline gives CDR1 KGHDR, CDR2 SFDVKD. V gave up 6 bases and J gave up 2 bases, with 13 bases separating them. CDR3 length: 15 residues. In DNA, the CDR3 is TGTGCCACCAGTTTTCAGGGAGCCACCTACAATGAGCAGTTCTTC. It encodes CATSFQGATYNEQFF.

There are a few counts of this clonotype. J is TRBJ2-1 and V is TRBV7-2; D is ambiguous. The CDR3 has 14 amino acids. Germline CDR1 SGHTA, CDR2 FQGNSA. V dropped 5 bases and J dropped 6 bases, with 14 bases sitting between them. The DNA of the CDR3 is TGTGCCAGCAGCCCTTGGGCTAGTGTCAATGAGCAGTTCTTC. This sequence encodes CASSPWASVNEQFF.

This clonotype has ten or more counts. V usage is TRBV12-3 or TRBV12-4 and J usage is TRBJ2-7, with D uncertain. There are 12 residues in the CDR3. The V and J ends lost 5 bases and 2 bases respectively, with 7 bases between them. DNA of the CDR3: TGTGCCAGCAGTCTGACGGCCTACGAGCAGTACTTC. This translates into CASSLTAYEQYF.

This clonotype was counted between two and nine times. The chain carries TRBV12-3 or TRBV12-4 and TRBJ2-6; D is perhaps TRBD2 (5 bases). This CDR3 region has 17 residues. The V and J ends lost 3 bases and 4 bases respectively, with 16 bases between them. Here the CDR3 DNA reads TGTGCCAGCAGTTTTAGCGAGGGCAAGACAGGGGCCAACGTCCTGACTTTC. Protein sequence: CASSFSEGKTGANVLTF.

The CDR3 DNA reads TGTGCCAGCAGCCAAACTCGACAGGGAACCAAAAACATTCAGTACTTC. Encoded protein: CASSQTRQGTKNIQYF. The chain links TRBV14 to TRBJ2-4; 7 bases match TRBD1. This CDR3 region has 16 residues. V shed 2 bases, J shed 2 bases, and the junction held 6 bases outside the gene matches. In germline, CDR1 is SGHDN, CDR2 FVKESK.

This clonotype appeared once. The chain couples TRBV20-1 to TRBJ2-5; D is possibly TRBD2 (5 bases). Germline loops: CDR1 DFQATT, CDR2 SNEGSKA (reference sequence). V gave up 3 bases and J gave up 9 bases, with 20 bases separating them. The CDR3 spans 14 residues. The CDR3 loop reads CSASQDFFRGPQYF. CDR3 coding DNA: TGCAGTGCTAGTCAAGACTTTTTCAGAGGGCCCCAGTACTTC.

The J gene is TRBJ2-1, the V gene TRBV24-1; D gene uncertain. CDR1 and CDR2 from the germline V gene are KGHDR and SFDVKD. The CDR3 has 12 amino acids. V lost 12 bases to trimming and J lost 3 bases, with 11 bases between them. CDR3 coding DNA: TGTGCCCCCCGCCGGAACTACAATGAGCAGTTCTTC. Translated: CAPRRNYNEQFF.

The chain recombines TRBV6-5 with TRBJ2-7; D is unresolved. V was clipped by 3 bases and J by 0 bases, with 18 bases between them. The germline CDR1 and CDR2 sequences are MNHEY and SVGAGI. CDR3 length equals 17 residues. Here the CDR3 reads CASSYIKSFLSSYEQYF. CDR3 sequence (DNA): TGTGCCAGCAGTTATATCAAATCCTTTTTGAGCTCCTACGAGCAGTACTTC.

This clonotype was counted at least ten times. J is TRBJ2-5 and V is TRBV30, with 8 nucleotides matching TRBD2. The CDR3 runs to 12 residues. The J segment lost 4 bases and the V segment lost 4 bases, leaving 2 bases of the junction unmatched. Germline V gene sequence: CDR1 GTSNPN, CDR2 SVGIG (reference sequence). The CDR3 bases are TGTGCCTGGAACGGGGGGGCAGAGACCCAGTACTTC. Translated, it gives CAWNGGAETQYF.

J is TRBJ2-1 and V is TRBV28; 10 bases map to TRBD2. The CDR3 contains 16 residues. Losses at the gene ends were 5 bases for V and 7 bases for J; bases not matched to a gene: 11. Germline V lookup: CDR1 MDHEN, CDR2 SYDVKM. The CDR3, as DNA: TGTGCCAGCAGTCCCCCTGGAGCGGGGGGGCCTAATGAGCAGTTCTTC. Protein sequence: CASSPPGAGGPNEQFF.

This clonotype was seen only a few times. The genes are TRBV6-4 and TRBJ2-1; 7 positions agree with TRBD2. V lost 4 bases and J lost 7; bases outside the gene matches: 13. The CDR3 length is 16 residues. CDR1 MRHNA and CDR2 SNTAGT come from the germline V gene. CDR3 sequence reads: CASSGMPVTSTNEQFF. The CDR3 nucleotides read TGTGCCAGCAGTGGAATGCCGGTGACTAGCACTAATGAGCAGTTCTTC.

This clonotype has a handful of counts. The CDR3 DNA sequence: TGCGCCAGCAGCCAAGATCCGGAGTTTGCCTTCTACAATGAGCAGTTCTTC. Amino acids: CASSQDPEFAFYNEQFF. This chain connects TRBV4-3 to TRBJ2-1; D is unclear. Germline V lookup: CDR1 LGHNA, CDR2 YSLEER. V lost 0 bases and J 3 bases, leaving 15 bases between the germline ends. The CDR3 length is 17 residues.

The rearrangement links TRBV18 to TRBJ2-5; D is unresolved. V was clipped by 1 base and J by 5 bases, with 8 bases between them. CDR3 length: 13 amino acids. CDR1 is KGHSH, CDR2 LQKENI, per germline. The CDR3 sequence is CASSPRRLETQYF. CDR3 DNA: TGTGCCAGCTCACCACGGCGGCTGGAGACCCAGTACTTC. The full variable domain, in which reference TRBV18 and TRBJ2-5 provide the parts outside the CDR3, is NAGVMQNPRHLVRRRGQEARLRCSPMKGHSHVYWYRQLPEEGLKFMVYLQKENIIDESGMPKERFSAEFPKEGPSILRIQQVVRGDSAAYFCASSPRRLETQYFGPGTRLLVL.

This clonotype has more than one count but fewer than ten. CDR3 in amino acids: CATSAPGTVFRQETQYF. The CDR3 region has the DNA TGTGCCACCAGTGCCCCCGGGACAGTATTTCGCCAAGAGACCCAGTACTTC. The chain joins TRBV24-1 to TRBJ2-5; TRBD1 matches 7 bases. The CDR3 extends over 17 amino acids. CDR1 is KGHDR, CDR2 SFDVKD, per germline. The V gene end was trimmed by 5 bases and the J gene end by 1 base; junction bases not matched to a gene: 12.

The J gene is TRBJ2-3, the V gene TRBV3-1; 12 bases agree with TRBD2. V was pared by 2 bases and J by 3 bases, with 6 bases of the junction left unmatched. Germline assignment: CDR1 LGHDT and CDR2 YNNKEL (reference sequence). This CDR3 is built from 17 residues. This chain's CDR3 is CASSQYPTSGSTDTQYF. CDR3 bases: TGTGCCAGCAGCCAATATCCGACTAGCGGGAGTACAGATACGCAGTATTTT.

This clonotype has more than one count but fewer than ten. This rearrangement joins TRBV20-1 to TRBJ2-5; the D gene is possibly TRBD2 (6 bases). This CDR3 is 12 amino acids long. The V gene's germline CDR1 is DFQATT and CDR2 SNEGSKA (reference sequence). The V gene lost 3 bases and the J gene lost 5 bases, with 10 bases spanning the gap. Here the CDR3 reads CSARASEETQYF. The DNA of the CDR3 is TGCAGTGCTAGGGCTAGCGAGGAGACCCAGTACTTC.

There are many counts of this clonotype. CDR3 DNA sequence: TGTGCCACCAGTGATCGACAAGAGACCCAGTACTTC. It encodes CATSDRQETQYF. The rearrangement links TRBV24-1 to TRBJ2-5; D remains ambiguous. The CDR3 covers 12 residues. Trimming took 3 bases from V and 2 from J, leaving 3 bases between them. The germline V gene has CDR1 KGHDR and CDR2 SFDVKD.

The CDR3 reads CASSLERLAGVQYF. In DNA form, the CDR3 reads TGTGCCAGCAGCTTAGAGCGTCTAGCGGGAGTGCAGTACTTC. The gene calls are TRBV7-2 and TRBJ2-7, with 10 bases fitting TRBD2. Germline values: CDR1 SGHTA, CDR2 FQGNSA. J was trimmed by 9 bases and V by 1 base; bases with no gene match: 6. The CDR3 contains 14 residues.

This clonotype was counted between two and nine times. The J gene is TRBJ2-1, the V gene TRBV5-1, with TRBD2 as a possible D gene (7 bases). V lost 0 bases and J lost 15, with 34 bases in between. CDR1 is SGHRS, CDR2 YFSETQ, per germline. This CDR3 spans 19 amino acids. This chain's CDR3 is CASSLGSRRGRAGTEGWFF. The CDR3, as DNA: TGCGCCAGCAGCTTGGGCAGTAGACGGGGGCGAGCGGGAACGGAAGGATGGTTCTTC.